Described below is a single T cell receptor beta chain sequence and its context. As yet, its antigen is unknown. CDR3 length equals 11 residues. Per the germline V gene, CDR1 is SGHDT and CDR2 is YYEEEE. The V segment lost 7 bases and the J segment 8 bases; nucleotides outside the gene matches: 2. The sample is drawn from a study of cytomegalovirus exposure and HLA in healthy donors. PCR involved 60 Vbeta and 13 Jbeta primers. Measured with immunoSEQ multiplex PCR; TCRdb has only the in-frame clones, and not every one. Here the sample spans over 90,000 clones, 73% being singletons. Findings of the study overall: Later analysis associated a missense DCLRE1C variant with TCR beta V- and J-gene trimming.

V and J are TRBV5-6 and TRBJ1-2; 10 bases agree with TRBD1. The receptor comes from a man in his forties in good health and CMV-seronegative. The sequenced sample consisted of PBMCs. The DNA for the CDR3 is TGTGCCAGCGGGACAGGGGCCGGCTACACCTTC. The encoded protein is CASGTGAGYTF.